This T cell receptor beta chain was sequenced during a study of cytomegalovirus exposure and HLA in healthy donors. Regarding the study as a whole: Many donors shared some public TCRs, even though most TCR sequences were rare.

CDR1 and CDR2 from the germline V gene are MDHEN and SYDVKM. This CDR3 comprises 16 residues. V was clipped by 5 bases and J by 1 base; unmatched bases: 10. Concerning this clone itself: Its antigen remains unidentified.

PCR was performed using 60 Vbeta and 13 Jbeta primers. Only in-frame clones appear in the TCRdb table, and some are missing; sequencing was by immunoSEQ multiplex PCR. The table lists around 150,000 clones, approximately 62% of them singletons. The sample consisted of PBMCs. The sequence was obtained from a man over 45 in good health and CMV-seronegative. This sequence joins TRBV28 and TRBJ1-1, with 7 bases fitting TRBD1. The CDR3 is CASSAPGQASNTEAFF. CDR3 sequence (DNA): TGTGCCAGCAGTGCTCCCGGACAGGCTTCGAACACTGAAGCTTTCTTT.